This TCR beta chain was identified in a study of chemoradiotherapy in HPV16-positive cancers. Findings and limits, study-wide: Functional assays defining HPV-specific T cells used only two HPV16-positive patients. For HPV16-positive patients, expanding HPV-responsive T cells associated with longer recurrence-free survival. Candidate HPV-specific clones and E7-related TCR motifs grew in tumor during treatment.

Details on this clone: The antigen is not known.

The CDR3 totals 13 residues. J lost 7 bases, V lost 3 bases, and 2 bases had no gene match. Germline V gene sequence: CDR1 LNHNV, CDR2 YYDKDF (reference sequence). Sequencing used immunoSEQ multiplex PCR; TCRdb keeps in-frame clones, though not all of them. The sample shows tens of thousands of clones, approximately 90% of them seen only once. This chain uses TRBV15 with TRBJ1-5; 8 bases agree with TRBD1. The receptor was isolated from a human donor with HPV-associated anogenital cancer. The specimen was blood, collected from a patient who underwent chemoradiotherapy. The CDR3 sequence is CATSSRGRQPQHF. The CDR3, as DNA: TGTGCCACCAGCAGCAGGGGGCGACAGCCCCAGCATTTT.